This T cell receptor (beta chain) was identified during a study of CD8 T cells in ankylosing spondylitis. The study's findings and limits: A TCR beta motif made of fewer than ten highly homologous variants seemed typical of ankylosing spondylitis blood. Disease-linked clones were found to be CD8+ and relatively rare in peripheral blood. The authors reported significant enrichment of disease-linked clones in matched ankylosing spondylitis synovial fluid.

Construction of TCR beta libraries was performed using quantitative 5'-RACE with molecular barcodes. Via MiXCR, TCRdb re-called the 5' RACE reads, giving one row per CDR3 protein. Of 180,000 or so distinct CDR3 sequences in the sample, about 9.9% were seen once. This CDR3 contains 13 residues. The germline V and J ends were trimmed by 5 bases and 5 bases, with 13 bases remaining between them. CDR1 and CDR2 from the germline V gene are LGHDT and YNNKEL (reference sequence). On this clonotype itself: Antigen unknown.

The chain combines TRBV3-1 with TRBJ2-7; D could derive from TRBD1 or TRBD2 (5 bases each). The sequenced sample was blood, either unsorted or a sorted T cell fraction (not recorded which). This receptor was obtained from a male donor with ankylosing spondylitis or in good health (not recorded which). The CDR3, as DNA: TGTGCCAGCAGCACAATTTTGGGGGACGAGCAGTACTTC. It encodes CASSTILGDEQYF.